This TCR beta chain was documented in a study of OX40 agonist ivuxolimab in advanced cancers. This CDR3 contains 13 residues. V was trimmed by 0 bases and J by 4 bases, leaving 4 bases between them. In germline, CDR1 is MNHEY, CDR2 SVGAGI. Libraries were prepared by immunoSEQ multiplex PCR; TCRdb keeps only in-frame clonotypes and omits some of them. The sample lists 20,000 to 25,000 clones, roughly nine tenths seen once, with approximately 30% in the top ten. Overall study findings and caveats: Part of the nonresponder group also had normalized T-cell clonal expansion that was low.

Points on this clone: The target antigen is unknown.

This sequence originates from an adult with an advanced solid tumor such as melanoma, head and neck, liver or kidney cancer. The chain recombines TRBV6-5 with TRBJ1-5; D gene unclear. The sample in question was CD4+ or CD8+ T cells sorted from blood, obtained in a trial of the OX40 agonist ivuxolimab. The CDR3 reads CASSYSPNQPQHF. In nucleotides, the CDR3 is TGTGCCAGCAGTTACTCACCAAATCAGCCCCAGCATTTT.